These 15 T cell receptor beta chains share one sample of origin, sequenced in a study of cytomegalovirus exposure and HLA in healthy donors. This PCR relied on a set of 60 Vbeta primers and 13 Jbeta primers. The assay was immunoSEQ multiplex PCR, and TCRdb's table has in-frame clones only and misses some. The sample yields fewer than 150,000 clones, more than 60% seen once. The sequenced sample was PBMCs. The receptors were sampled from a male donor in good health and CMV-seronegative.

The chain recombines TRBV5-4 with TRBJ2-1; 7 nucleotides agree with TRBD1. CDR1 and CDR2 from the germline V gene are SGHNT and YYREEE (reference sequence). Unmatched junction bases numbered 6, after V lost 2 bases and J lost 4 bases. There are 15 residues in the CDR3. This chain's CDR3 is CASSFPGQTYNEQFF. CDR3 nucleotides: TGTGCCAGCAGCTTTCCGGGACAGACATACAATGAGCAGTTCTTC.

In its sample, this clone was seen a few times. V usage is TRBV10-3 and J usage is TRBJ1-2, with D unclear. Germline V lookup: CDR1 ENHRY, CDR2 SYGVKD. V was clipped by 3 bases and J by 1 base, with 12 bases between them. The CDR3 spans 15 residues. This CDR3 reads CAISDDFGHNYGYTF. CDR3 bases: TGTGCCATCAGTGATGATTTTGGCCATAACTATGGCTACACCTTC.

The rearrangement joins TRBV9 to TRBJ2-1, with 8 positions matching TRBD2. The length of the CDR3 is 19 residues. Trimming removed 4 bases from V and 4 bases from J; junction bases left unmatched: 19. Germline lookup yields CDR1 SGDLS and CDR2 YYNGEE. CDR3 residues: CASSTRPQSSGSFYNEQFF. For the CDR3, the DNA is TGTGCCAGCAGCACCAGACCTCAATCGAGCGGGAGTTTTTACAATGAGCAGTTCTTC.

This rearrangement joins TRBV30 to TRBJ1-4, with 9 bases fitting TRBD1. The germline CDR1 and CDR2 sequences are GTSNPN and SVGIG (reference sequence). The CDR3 length is 15 residues. With V trimmed by 2 bases and J by 7 bases, 8 bases remained unmatched. Here the CDR3 DNA reads TGTGCCTGGAGTTCGGGAGACAGGGGGGGTGAAAAACTGTTTTTT. This encodes CAWSSGDRGGEKLFF.

The chain employs TRBV19 and TRBJ2-5; the match to TRBD1 covers 10 bases. Germline CDR1 is LNHDA and CDR2 is SQIVND (reference sequence). The CDR3 is 16 residues long. V shed 5 bases and J 5 bases; nucleotides not matched to a gene: 11. The CDR3 here is CASSDRGRGVSETQYF. For the CDR3, the DNA is TGTGCCAGTAGTGACAGGGGGCGGGGGGTTTCGGAGACCCAGTACTTC.

This clone was seen once. This rearrangement joins TRBV7-2 to TRBJ2-5; 12 nucleotides line up with TRBD2. The CDR3 covers 17 residues. With 5 bases clipped from V and 1 base from J, the junction kept 8 bases outside the gene matches. Germline-derived CDR1 and CDR2 are SGHTA and FQGNSA. CDR3 in amino acids: CASSPRLAGATQETQYF. The CDR3 nucleotides are TGTGCCAGCAGCCCGAGACTAGCGGGGGCCACCCAAGAGACCCAGTACTTC.

Only a few counts were recorded for this clone. This chain uses TRBV5-1 with TRBJ1-1, with no clear D. This CDR3 contains 14 residues. Trimming took 4 bases from V and 2 from J, leaving 12 bases between them. Germline V gives CDR1 SGHRS, CDR2 YFSETQ. CDR3 DNA sequence: TGCGCCAGCAGCAGGGAGGGAGGAAACACTGAAGCTTTCTTT. It yields the protein CASSREGGNTEAFF. Full variable domain (missing parts from reference TRBV5-1 and TRBJ1-1): KAGVTQTPRYLIKTRGQQVTLSCSPISGHRSVSWYQQTPGQGLQFLFEYFSETQRNKGNFPGRFSGRQFSNSRSEMNVSTLELGDSALYLCASSREGGNTEAFFGQGTRLTVV.

This clone was counted a few times. This chain connects TRBV9 to TRBJ2-1, with 12 positions matching TRBD1. CDR1 is SGDLS and CDR2 is YYNGEE in the germline V gene. J lost 10 bases, V lost 4 bases, and 9 bases had no gene match. This CDR3 spans 15 amino acids. CDR3 residues: CASSPPGQGAGEQFF. Written as DNA, the CDR3 is TGTGCCAGCAGCCCACCGGGACAGGGGGCCGGGGAGCAGTTCTTC.

The chain joins TRBV5-6 to TRBJ2-3; D may be TRBD2 (5 bases). Germline CDR1 SGHDT, CDR2 YYEEEE. The ends were cut back, 0 bases at V and 2 bases at J, with 13 bases in the middle. CDR3 length equals 16 residues. This CDR3 reads CASSLEVRLTTDTQYF. Written as DNA, the CDR3 is TGTGCCAGCAGCTTGGAGGTTCGACTAACCACAGATACGCAGTATTTT.

About this clone itself: The same CDR3 also results from other DNA sequences found in this sample. This rearrangement joins TRBV18 to TRBJ2-2, with 13 bases that match TRBD2. Germline assignment: CDR1 KGHSH and CDR2 LQKENI. The CDR3 runs 17 residues. The junction had 7 bases not matched to a gene; V was cut back by 4 bases and J by 5 bases. CDR3 in DNA: TGTGCCAGCTCACACGGACTAGCGGGAGTAGTTACCGGGGAGCTGTTTTTT. It is translated as CASSHGLAGVVTGELFF.

The gene calls are TRBV27 and TRBJ2-1, with 7 bases identical to TRBD1. This CDR3 spans 16 amino acids. CDR1 and CDR2 (germline): MNHEY, SMNVEV (reference sequence). J was trimmed by 2 bases and V by 4 bases; bases with no gene match: 8. The CDR3 reads CASSSRGDRPYNEQFF. The CDR3 nucleotides read TGTGCCAGCAGTTCTCGAGGGGACAGACCCTACAATGAGCAGTTCTTC.

In this sample, this clone turned up a few times. V usage is TRBV27 and J usage is TRBJ2-7, with D perhaps TRBD2 (5 bases). The germline V gene encodes CDR1 MNHEY and CDR2 SMNVEV (reference sequence). V lost 3 bases, J lost 4 bases, and 16 bases lay in between. The CDR3 runs 15 residues. CDR3 sequence reads: CASSLEADRGYEQYF. The CDR3 DNA reads TGTGCCAGCAGTTTGGAGGCGGACCGAGGTTACGAGCAGTACTTC.

V and J are TRBV7-6 and TRBJ2-1; maybe TRBD1 (6 bases). Between the trimmed V and J ends, which lost 4 bases and 6 bases, there was a span of 16 bases. The germline V gene has CDR1 SGHVS and CDR2 FNYEAQ. CDR3 length: 15 amino acids. DNA for the CDR3: TGTGCCAGCAGCTCCCGGACAGAATCGCCCAATGAGCAGTTCTTC. Its translation: CASSSRTESPNEQFF.

This clone was seen only a few times. The chain carries TRBV2 and TRBJ1-2; 9 bases are shared with TRBD1. The trim removed 4 bases at V and 6 bases at J, leaving 9 bases unmatched. Germline V gene lookup returns CDR1 SNHLY and CDR2 FYNNEI. CDR3 length: 15 amino acids. The CDR3 region has the DNA TGTGCCAGCAGTGGAGGACAGGGGTTGAGTAATGGCTACACCTTC. It is translated as CASSGGQGLSNGYTF. Using reference TRBV2 and TRBJ1-2 for the parts outside the CDR3, the full variable domain is EPEVTQTPSHQVTQMGQEVILRCVPISNHLYFYWYRQILGQKVEFLVSFYNNEISEKSEIFDDQFSVERPDGSNFTLKIRSTKLEDSAMYFCASSGGQGLSNGYTFGSGTRLTVV.

The chain carries TRBV7-6 and TRBJ2-2, with a weak D call TRBD1 (5 bases). The CDR3 extends over 17 amino acids. Between the trimmed V and J ends, which lost 5 bases and 3 bases, there was a span of 19 bases. Germline-derived CDR1 and CDR2 are SGHVS and FNYEAQ. CDR3 amino acids: CASSPRNTAGYTGELFF. In nucleotides, the CDR3 is TGTGCCAGCAGCCCCCGAAACACCGCAGGGTACACCGGGGAGCTGTTTTTT. Filled out from reference TRBV7-6 and TRBJ2-2, the complete variable domain reads GAGVSQSPRYKVTKRGQDVALRCDPISGHVSLYWYRQALGQGPEFLTYFNYEAQQDKSGLPNDRFSAERPEGSISTLTIQRTEQRDSAMYRCASSPRNTAGYTGELFFGEGSRLTVL.